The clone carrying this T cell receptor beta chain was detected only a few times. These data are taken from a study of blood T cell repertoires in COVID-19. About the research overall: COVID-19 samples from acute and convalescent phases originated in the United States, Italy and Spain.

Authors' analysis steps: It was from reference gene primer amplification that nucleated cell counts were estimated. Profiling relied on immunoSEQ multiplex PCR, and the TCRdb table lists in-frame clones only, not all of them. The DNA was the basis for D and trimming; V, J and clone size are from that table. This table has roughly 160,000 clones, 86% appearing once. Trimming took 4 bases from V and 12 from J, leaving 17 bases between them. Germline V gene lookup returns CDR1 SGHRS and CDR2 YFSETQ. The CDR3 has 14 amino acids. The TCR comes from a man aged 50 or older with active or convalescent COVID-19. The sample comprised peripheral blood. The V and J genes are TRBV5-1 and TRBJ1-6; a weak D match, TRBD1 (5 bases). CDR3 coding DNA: TGCGCCAGCAGCCCCCTGGGGCAAGCCGGACCCCTCCACTTT. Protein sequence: CASSPLGQAGPLHF.